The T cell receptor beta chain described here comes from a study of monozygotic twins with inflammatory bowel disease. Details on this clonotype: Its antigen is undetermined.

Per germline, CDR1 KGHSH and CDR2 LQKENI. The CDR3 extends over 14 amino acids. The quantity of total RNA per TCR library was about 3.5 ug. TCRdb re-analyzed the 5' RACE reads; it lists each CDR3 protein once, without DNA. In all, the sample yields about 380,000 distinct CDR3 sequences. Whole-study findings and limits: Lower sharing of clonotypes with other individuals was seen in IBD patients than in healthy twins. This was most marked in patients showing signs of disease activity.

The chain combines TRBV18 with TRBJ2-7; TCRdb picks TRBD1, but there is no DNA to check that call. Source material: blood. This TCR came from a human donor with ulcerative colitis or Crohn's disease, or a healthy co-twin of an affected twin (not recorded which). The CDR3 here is CASSPMEGAYEQYF. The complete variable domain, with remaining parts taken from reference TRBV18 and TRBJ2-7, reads NAGVMQNPRHLVRRRGQEARLRCSPMKGHSHVYWYRQLPEEGLKFMVYLQKENIIDESGMPKERFSAEFPKEGPSILRIQQVVRGDSAAYFCASSPMEGAYEQYFGPGTRLTVT.